This TCR beta chain was obtained from a study of CD8+ T cells in alopecia areata. Findings and limits, study-wide: The study found TCR sharing across patients less clear than in mice, possibly for HLA reasons. Alphabeta T cells residing in normal skin are also sequenced in scalp samples.

Researchers gathered lesional scalp punch biopsies and peripheral blood from patients with alopecia areata. Trimming pared 7 bases from V and 0 bases from J, leaving 10 bases between. This CDR3 contains 15 residues. Germline V gene data show CDR1 as MGHRA and CDR2 as YSYEKL. In each case, RNA was isolated and then reverse transcribed into cDNA as the sequencing template. Profiling relied on immunoSEQ multiplex PCR, and the TCRdb table lists in-frame clones only, not all of them. The sample includes 50,000 to 70,000 clones, around 44% of them seen just once. A word on this clone: Its specificity is not known.

The receptor's source is a human donor with alopecia areata. The chain uses TRBV4-1 and TRBJ2-6, with D tentatively TRBD1 or TRBD2 (5 bases each). The sequenced sample was NKG2D-low CD8+ T cells sorted from blood. The CDR3 nucleotides read TGCGCCAGCACTGGGGGAAGCTCTGGGGCCAACGTCCTGACTTTC. This gives the protein CASTGGSSGANVLTF.